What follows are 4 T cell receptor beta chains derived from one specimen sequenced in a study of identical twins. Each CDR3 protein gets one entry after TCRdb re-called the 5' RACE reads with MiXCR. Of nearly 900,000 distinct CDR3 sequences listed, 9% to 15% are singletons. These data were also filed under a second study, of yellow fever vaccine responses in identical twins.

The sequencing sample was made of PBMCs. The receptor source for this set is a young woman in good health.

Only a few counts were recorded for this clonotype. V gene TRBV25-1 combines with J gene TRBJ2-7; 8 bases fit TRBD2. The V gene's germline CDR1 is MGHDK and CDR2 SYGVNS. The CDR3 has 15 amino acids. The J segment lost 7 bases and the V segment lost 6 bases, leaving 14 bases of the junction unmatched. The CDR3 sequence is CASRSGSGGPGEQYF. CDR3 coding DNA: TGTGCCAGCAGGTCTGGGTCGGGAGGGCCGGGTGAGCAGTACTTC.

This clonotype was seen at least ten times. CDR3 protein: CASSLGQATNSPLHF. The CDR3 DNA follows: TGCGCCAGCAGCTTGGGGCAGGCCACTAATTCACCCCTCCACTTT. The chain has TRBV5-1 and TRBJ1-6, with D hard to call. This CDR3 is 15 amino acids long. Per germline, CDR1 SGHRS and CDR2 YFSETQ. V was clipped by 0 bases and J by 6 bases, with 10 bases between them.

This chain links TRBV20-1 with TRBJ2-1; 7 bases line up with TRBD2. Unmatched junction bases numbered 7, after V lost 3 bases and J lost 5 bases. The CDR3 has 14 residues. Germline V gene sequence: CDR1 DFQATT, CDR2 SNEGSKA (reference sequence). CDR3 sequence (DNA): TGCAGTGCTAGGGGGCTAGCGGAGAACAATGAGCAGTTCTTC. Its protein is CSARGLAENNEQFF.

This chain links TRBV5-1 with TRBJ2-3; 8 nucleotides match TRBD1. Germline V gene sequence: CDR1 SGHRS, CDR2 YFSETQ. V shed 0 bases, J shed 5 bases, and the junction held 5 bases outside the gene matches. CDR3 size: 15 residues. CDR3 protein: CASSLDRGSGDTQYF. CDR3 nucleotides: TGCGCCAGCAGCTTGGACAGGGGGAGTGGAGATACGCAGTATTTT.